These 23 T cell receptor beta chains were all obtained from the same sample, sequenced in a study of blood T cell repertoires in COVID-19. Produced via immunoSEQ multiplex PCR; TCRdb's table is partial and in-frame only. The data show approximately 100,000 clones, 86% seen once. The sequencing input was peripheral blood. Receptors originate from a human donor in a cohort sampled during active COVID-19.

V and J are TRBV5-1 and TRBJ2-3, with 9 nucleotides matching TRBD2. The germline V gene has CDR1 SGHRS and CDR2 YFSETQ. The CDR3 has 15 residues. Trimming removed 4 bases from V and 8 bases from J; junction bases left unmatched: 11. CDR3 DNA sequence: TGCGCCAGCAGCAATAGCGGGGGTGCCTCGGGTACGCAGTATTTT. Amino acids: CASSNSGGASGTQYF.

The chain carries TRBV7-6 and TRBJ2-3; possibly TRBD2 for D (6 bases). Germline assignment: CDR1 SGHVS and CDR2 FNYEAQ. Trimming stripped 3 bases from V and 1 base from J, with 11 bases between. CDR3 length: 15 amino acids. In DNA form, the CDR3 reads TGTGCCAGCAGCTTGGAGGGTGGAGGCACAGATACGCAGTATTTT. Protein: CASSLEGGGTDTQYF.

The chain carries TRBV27 and TRBJ2-7; TRBD2 is a possible D gene (5 bases). Per germline, CDR1 MNHEY and CDR2 SMNVEV (reference sequence). This CDR3 comprises 14 residues. With 5 bases removed from V and 2 bases from J, the gap between germline ends came to 13 bases. The chain's CDR3 is CASSPTTTTYEQYF. The DNA for the CDR3 is TGTGCCAGCAGTCCCACGACTACAACCTACGAGCAGTACTTC.

In its sample, this clone was seen once. V is TRBV5-6 and J is TRBJ1-5; the match to TRBD1 covers 7 bases. Trimming at V came to 0 bases and at J to 11 bases, leaving 5 bases not matched to a gene. Germline CDR1 is SGHDT and CDR2 is YYEEEE. The CDR3 spans 13 residues. CDR3 nucleotides: TGTGCCAGCAGCTTGGCAGGGGGAACGACCCAGCATTTT. Translation: CASSLAGGTTQHF.

V and J are TRBV28 and TRBJ2-3, with 7 bases fitting TRBD1. In germline, CDR1 is MDHEN, CDR2 SYDVKM. V was pared by 4 bases and J by 0 bases, with 7 bases of the junction left unmatched. The CDR3 is 16 residues long. The CDR3 sequence is CASSSRSDRSTDTQYF. The CDR3 DNA follows: TGTGCCAGCAGTTCACGATCGGACAGGAGCACAGATACGCAGTATTTT.

The genes are TRBV10-3 and TRBJ2-5; 9 bases agree with TRBD2. The CDR3 runs to 15 residues. The V gene end was trimmed by 5 bases and the J gene end by 5 bases; junction bases not matched to a gene: 9. The germline CDR1 and CDR2 sequences are ENHRY and SYGVKD. The CDR3 is CAISPASGARETQYF. The CDR3 bases are TGTGCCATCAGTCCCGCTAGCGGGGCTAGGGAGACCCAGTACTTC.

This clone has only one observation. This chain uses TRBV19 with TRBJ1-5; the D is unclear. Germline V gene sequence: CDR1 LNHDA, CDR2 SQIVND (reference sequence). V lost 5 bases and J lost 4, with 15 bases in between. The CDR3 contains 15 residues. Here the CDR3 DNA reads TGTGCCAGTAGTGCCACGGGAGTCGGGAATCAGCCCCAGCATTTT. Protein sequence: CASSATGVGNQPQHF.

In this sample, this clone turned up many times. The chain carries TRBV30 and TRBJ1-2; D ambiguous. This CDR3 is built from 11 residues. CDR1 and CDR2 (germline): GTSNPN, SVGIG (reference sequence). Deletions cut 2 bases from V and 7 bases from J, with 8 bases between. CDR3 protein: CAWSPQVGYTF. As DNA, the CDR3 is TGTGCCTGGAGTCCCCAGGTTGGCTACACCTTC.

The chain employs TRBV9 and TRBJ2-7; perhaps TRBD2 as D (6 bases). The CDR3 spans 15 residues. Germline V lookup: CDR1 SGDLS, CDR2 YYNGEE. Trimming pared 0 bases from V and 5 bases from J, leaving 15 bases between. The CDR3 DNA reads as TGTGCCAGCAGCGTAGAGGCGACTAGGGGACACGAGCAGTACTTC. Its protein is CASSVEATRGHEQYF.

V usage is TRBV6-5 and J usage is TRBJ1-1, with 9 bases matching TRBD1. The V gene end was trimmed by 7 bases and the J gene end by 1 base; junction bases not matched to a gene: 7. In germline, CDR1 is MNHEY, CDR2 SVGAGI. This CDR3 contains 15 residues. The CDR3 sequence is CASNRNRGQNTEAFF. CDR3 DNA: TGTGCCAGCAATCGGAACAGGGGGCAGAACACTGAAGCTTTCTTT.

The V and J genes are TRBV20-1 and TRBJ2-5; maybe TRBD2 (5 bases). The V end was cut by 6 bases, the J end by 5 bases, with 10 bases between. The CDR3 is made up of 11 amino acids. Germline CDR1 is DFQATT and CDR2 is SNEGSKA (reference sequence). CDR3 bases: TGCAGTGCGAGGCGGAGGGAGACCCAGTACTTC. Residues: CSARRRETQYF.

The rearrangement uses TRBV27 and TRBJ2-1, with 8 bases aligning to TRBD2. The CDR3 is 13 amino acids. Germline CDR1 MNHEY, CDR2 SMNVEV (reference sequence). V trimming: 2 bases; J trimming: 9 bases; junction bases outside the gene matches: 3. DNA for the CDR3: TGTGCCAGCAGTTTAGACGCGGGAGGTGAGCAGTTCTTC. This gives the protein CASSLDAGGEQFF.

The CDR3 protein is CASSPPDGLAGVNEQFF. The CDR3 bases are TGTGCCAGCAGTCCCCCTGATGGGCTAGCGGGAGTCAATGAGCAGTTCTTC. V gene TRBV28 combines with J gene TRBJ2-1; 10 bases are a match to TRBD2. Unmatched junction bases numbered 13, after V lost 5 bases and J lost 6 bases. The germline CDR1 and CDR2 sequences are MDHEN and SYDVKM. The CDR3 has 17 residues.

This clone has only a few counts. The chain is built from TRBV18 and TRBJ2-5; possible D gene TRBD1, 5 bases. V was shortened by 4 bases and J by 4 bases, with 16 bases between the two germline ends. The CDR3 is made up of 15 amino acids. Germline-derived CDR1 and CDR2 are KGHSH and LQKENI. The CDR3 DNA reads TGTGCCAGCTCACTTAGTGGGGCCTTGGGAGAGACCCAGTACTTC. It translates to CASSLSGALGETQYF.

The chain links TRBV18 to TRBJ1-5; D not certain. CDR1 is KGHSH, CDR2 LQKENI, per germline. The length of the CDR3 is 13 residues. V was trimmed by 2 bases and J by 5 bases, leaving 7 bases between them. Written as DNA, the CDR3 is TGTGCCAGCTCACCAGCTGTAGATCAGCCCCAGCATTTT. It specifies CASSPAVDQPQHF. The full variable domain, completed using reference TRBV18 and TRBJ1-5, is NAGVMQNPRHLVRRRGQEARLRCSPMKGHSHVYWYRQLPEEGLKFMVYLQKENIIDESGMPKERFSAEFPKEGPSILRIQQVVRGDSAAYFCASSPAVDQPQHFGDGTRLSIL.

This chain links TRBV4-3 with TRBJ2-1; D is undetermined. Germline values: CDR1 LGHNA, CDR2 YSLEER. Trimming took off 0 bases at V and 6 bases at J, with 9 bases between the two ends. CDR3 length: 14 residues. CDR3 amino acids: CASSQDLESNEQFF. The CDR3 DNA sequence: TGCGCCAGCAGCCAAGATTTAGAGAGCAATGAGCAGTTCTTC.

The V and J genes are TRBV30 and TRBJ1-6; D unresolved. With 0 bases removed from V and 0 bases from J, the gap between germline ends came to 24 bases. This CDR3 comprises 21 residues. Germline CDR1 is GTSNPN and CDR2 is SVGIG (reference sequence). The CDR3 region is CAWSVRSFHGISSSYNSPLHF. The DNA for the CDR3 is TGTGCCTGGAGTGTAAGATCATTCCACGGGATTTCTAGCTCCTATAATTCACCCCTCCACTTT.

This sequence joins TRBV28 and TRBJ2-7; 8 nucleotides match TRBD1. Germline CDR1 and CDR2: MDHEN and SYDVKM. The V segment lost 11 bases and the J segment 5 bases; nucleotides outside the gene matches: 14. The CDR3 contains 14 residues. CDR3 bases: TGTGCCGGTTCTGATCGGACAGGGCTCGACGAGCAGTACTTC. It translates to CAGSDRTGLDEQYF.

The V call is TRBV3-1 (or the pseudogene TRBV3-2), the J call TRBJ1-2; TRBD1 agrees at 7 bases. Germline trimming cut 3 bases from V and 4 bases from J; bases unmatched to any gene: 2. CDR3 length: 13 residues. CDR1 and CDR2 (germline): LGHDT, YNNKEL (reference sequence). The CDR3 here is CASSQGTVYGYTF. The DNA of the CDR3 is TGTGCCAGCAGCCAGGGGACAGTCTATGGCTACACCTTC.

V and J are TRBV19 and TRBJ2-5; 8 positions match TRBD2. V lost 5 bases, J lost 4 bases, and 6 bases stayed unmatched. The germline gives CDR1 LNHDA, CDR2 SQIVND (reference sequence). This CDR3 is 14 amino acids long. CDR3: CASSGAGVGETQYF. CDR3 coding DNA: TGTGCCAGTAGTGGAGCGGGGGTGGGAGAGACCCAGTACTTC.

This clone was detected a few times. The chain recombines TRBV5-8 with TRBJ2-7; D remains ambiguous. With 4 bases removed from V and 2 bases from J, the gap between germline ends came to 7 bases. The CDR3 totals 12 residues. In germline, CDR1 is SGHTS, CDR2 YDEGEE. The DNA of the CDR3 is TGTGCCAGCAGCGCGGTTACCTACGAGCAGTACTTC. This gives the protein CASSAVTYEQYF. Supplemented by reference TRBV5-8 and TRBJ2-7, the full variable domain reads EAGVTQSPTHLIKTRGQQATLRCSPISGHTSVYWYQQALGLGLQFLLWYDEGEERNRGNFPPRFSGRQFPNYSSELNVNALELEDSALYLCASSAVTYEQYFGPGTRLTVT.

The J gene is TRBJ2-7, the V gene TRBV7-2; 12 bases are a match to TRBD1. The CDR3 is 16 residues long. The germline V gene encodes CDR1 SGHTA and CDR2 FQGNSA. With 2 bases clipped from V and 1 base from J, the junction kept 3 bases outside the gene matches. CDR3 residues: CASSLPGQGASYEQYF. CDR3 nucleotide sequence: TGTGCCAGCAGCTTACCGGGACAGGGGGCATCCTACGAGCAGTACTTC.

The J gene is TRBJ2-2, the V gene TRBV6-6; weak D call: TRBD1 (5 bases). CDR1 and CDR2 from the germline V gene are MNHNY and SVGAGI (reference sequence). Trimming shortened V by 5 bases and J by 1 base, and 8 bases separated the two germline ends. The CDR3 runs to 14 residues. CDR3 amino acids: CASSTTGNTGELFF. The CDR3 coding sequence is TGTGCCAGCAGTACAACAGGGAACACCGGGGAGCTGTTTTTT.